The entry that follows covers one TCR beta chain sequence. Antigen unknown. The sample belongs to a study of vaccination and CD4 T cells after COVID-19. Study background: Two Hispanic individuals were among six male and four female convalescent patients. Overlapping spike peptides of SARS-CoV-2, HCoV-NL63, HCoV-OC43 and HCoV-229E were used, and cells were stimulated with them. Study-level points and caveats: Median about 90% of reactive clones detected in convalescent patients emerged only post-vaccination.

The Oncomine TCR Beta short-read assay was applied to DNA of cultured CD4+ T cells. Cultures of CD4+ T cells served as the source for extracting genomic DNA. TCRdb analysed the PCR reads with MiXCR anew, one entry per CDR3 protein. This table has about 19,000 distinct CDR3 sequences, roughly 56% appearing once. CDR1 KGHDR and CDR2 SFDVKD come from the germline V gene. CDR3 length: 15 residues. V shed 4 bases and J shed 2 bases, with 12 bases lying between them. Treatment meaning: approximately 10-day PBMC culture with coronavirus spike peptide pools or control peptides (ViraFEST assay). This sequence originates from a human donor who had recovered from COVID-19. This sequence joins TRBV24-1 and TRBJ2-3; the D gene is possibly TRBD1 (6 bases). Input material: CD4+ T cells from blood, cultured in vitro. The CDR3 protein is CATSDSGDTTDTQYF. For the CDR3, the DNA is TGTGCCACCAGTGACTCTGGGGACACCACAGATACGCAGTATTTT.